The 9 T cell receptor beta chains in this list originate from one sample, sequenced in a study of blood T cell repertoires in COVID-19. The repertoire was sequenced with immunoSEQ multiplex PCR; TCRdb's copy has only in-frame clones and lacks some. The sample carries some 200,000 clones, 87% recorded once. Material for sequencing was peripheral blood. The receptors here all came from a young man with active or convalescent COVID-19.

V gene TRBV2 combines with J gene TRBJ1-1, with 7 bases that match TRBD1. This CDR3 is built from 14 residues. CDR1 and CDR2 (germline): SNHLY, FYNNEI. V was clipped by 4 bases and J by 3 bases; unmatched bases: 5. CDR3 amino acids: CASSGGGAHTEAFF. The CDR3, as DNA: TGTGCCAGCAGTGGAGGGGGCGCACACACTGAAGCTTTCTTT.

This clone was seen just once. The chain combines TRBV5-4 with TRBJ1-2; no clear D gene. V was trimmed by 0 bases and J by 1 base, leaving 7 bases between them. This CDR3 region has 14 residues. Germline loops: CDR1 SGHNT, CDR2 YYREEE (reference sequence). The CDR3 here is CASSLGIDNYGYTF. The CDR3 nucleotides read TGTGCCAGCAGCTTGGGAATAGATAACTATGGCTACACCTTC.

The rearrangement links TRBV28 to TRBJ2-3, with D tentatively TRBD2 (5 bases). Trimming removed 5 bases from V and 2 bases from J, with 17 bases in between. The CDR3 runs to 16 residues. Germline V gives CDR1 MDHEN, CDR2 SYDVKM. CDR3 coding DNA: TGTGCCAGCAGTCCGCCGATGGGAGTGTCCACAGATACGCAGTATTTT. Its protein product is CASSPPMGVSTDTQYF.

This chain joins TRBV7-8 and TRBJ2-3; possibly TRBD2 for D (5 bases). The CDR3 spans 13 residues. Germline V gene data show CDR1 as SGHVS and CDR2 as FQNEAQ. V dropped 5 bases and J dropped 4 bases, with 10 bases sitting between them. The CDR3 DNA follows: TGTGCCAGCAGCCCGGGGTGGGCAGATACGCAGTATTTT. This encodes CASSPGWADTQYF. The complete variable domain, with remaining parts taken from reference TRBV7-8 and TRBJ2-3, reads GAGVSQSPRYKVAKRGQDVALRCDPISGHVSLFWYQQALGQGPEFLTYFQNEAQLDKSGLPSDRFFAERPEGSVSTLKIQRTQQEDSAVYLCASSPGWADTQYFGPGTRLTVL.

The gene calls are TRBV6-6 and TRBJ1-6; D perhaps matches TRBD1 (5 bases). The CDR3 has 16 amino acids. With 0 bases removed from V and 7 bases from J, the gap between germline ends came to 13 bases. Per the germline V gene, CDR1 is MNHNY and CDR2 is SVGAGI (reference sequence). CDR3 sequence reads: CASSYSSRDENSPLHF. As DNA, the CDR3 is TGTGCCAGCAGTTACTCAAGCAGGGATGAGAATTCACCCCTCCACTTT.

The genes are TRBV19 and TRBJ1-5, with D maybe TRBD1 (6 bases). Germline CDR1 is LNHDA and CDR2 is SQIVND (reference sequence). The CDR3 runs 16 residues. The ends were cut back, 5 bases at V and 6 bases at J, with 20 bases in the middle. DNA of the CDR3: TGTGCCAGTAGTGCCGCAGCACAGGGCTCAAGTCAGCCCCAGCATTTT. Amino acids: CASSAAAQGSSQPQHF.

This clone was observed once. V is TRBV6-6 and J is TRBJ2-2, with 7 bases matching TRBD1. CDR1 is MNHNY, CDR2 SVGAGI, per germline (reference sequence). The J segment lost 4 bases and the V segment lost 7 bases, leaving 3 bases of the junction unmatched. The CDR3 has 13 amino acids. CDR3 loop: CASTPGGTGELFF. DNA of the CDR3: TGTGCCAGCACCCCAGGGGGCACCGGGGAGCTGTTTTTT.

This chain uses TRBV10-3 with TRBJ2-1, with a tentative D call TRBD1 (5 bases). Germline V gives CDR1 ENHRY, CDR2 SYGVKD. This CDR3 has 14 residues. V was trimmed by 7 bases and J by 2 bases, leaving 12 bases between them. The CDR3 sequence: CAIKTDPTYNEQFF. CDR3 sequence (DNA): TGTGCCATCAAGACAGACCCGACCTACAATGAGCAGTTCTTC.

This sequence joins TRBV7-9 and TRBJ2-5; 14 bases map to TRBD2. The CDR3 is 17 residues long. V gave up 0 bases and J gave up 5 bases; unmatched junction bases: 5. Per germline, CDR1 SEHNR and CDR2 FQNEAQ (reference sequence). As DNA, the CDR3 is TGTGCCAGCAGCTTAGCGGGACTAGCGGGGGCTGGGGAGACCCAGTACTTC. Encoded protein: CASSLAGLAGAGETQYF.